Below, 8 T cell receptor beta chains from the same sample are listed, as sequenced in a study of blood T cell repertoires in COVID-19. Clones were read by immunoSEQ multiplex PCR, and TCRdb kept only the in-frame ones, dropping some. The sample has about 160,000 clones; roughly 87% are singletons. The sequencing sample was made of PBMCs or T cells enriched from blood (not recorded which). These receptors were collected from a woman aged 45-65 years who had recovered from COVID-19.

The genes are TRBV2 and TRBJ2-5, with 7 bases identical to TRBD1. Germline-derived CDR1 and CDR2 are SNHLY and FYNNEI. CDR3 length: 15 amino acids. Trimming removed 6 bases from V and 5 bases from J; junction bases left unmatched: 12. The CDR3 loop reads CASSLARGLGETQYF. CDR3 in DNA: TGTGCCAGCAGCCTGGCCAGGGGGTTGGGGGAGACCCAGTACTTC. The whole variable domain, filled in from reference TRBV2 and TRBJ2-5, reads EPEVTQTPSHQVTQMGQEVILRCVPISNHLYFYWYRQILGQKVEFLVSFYNNEISEKSEIFDDQFSVERPDGSNFTLKIRSTKLEDSAMYFCASSLARGLGETQYFGPGTRLLVL.

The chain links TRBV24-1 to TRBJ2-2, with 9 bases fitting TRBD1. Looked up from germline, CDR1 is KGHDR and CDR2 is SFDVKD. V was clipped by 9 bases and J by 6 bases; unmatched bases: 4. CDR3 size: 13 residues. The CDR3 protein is CATDRGDAGELFF. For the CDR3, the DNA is TGTGCCACCGACAGGGGGGACGCCGGGGAGCTGTTTTTT.

In DNA form, the CDR3 reads TGTGCCAGCAGTGACACGGGGCGGGAGTTGCGAGGCTACACCTTC. It codes for CASSDTGRELRGYTF. This chain links TRBV6-1 with TRBJ1-2, with TRBD1 as a possible D gene (5 bases). There are 15 residues in the CDR3. V shed 3 bases and J shed 8 bases, with 19 bases lying between them. The germline V gene has CDR1 MNHNS and CDR2 SASEGT.

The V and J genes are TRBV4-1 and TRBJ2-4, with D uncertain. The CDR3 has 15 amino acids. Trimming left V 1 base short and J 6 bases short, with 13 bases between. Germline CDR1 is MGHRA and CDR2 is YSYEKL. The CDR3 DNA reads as TGCGCCAGCAGCCAAGGGGTACAGTCCTCAAACATTCAGTACTTC. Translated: CASSQGVQSSNIQYF.

The CDR3 DNA is TGTGCCAGTAGTACCTTATCAGGGATTACCTACAGCACTGAAGCTTTCTTT. Its protein product is CASSTLSGITYSTEAFF. The V call is TRBV19, the J call TRBJ1-1; D is possibly TRBD1 (5 bases). Germline values: CDR1 LNHDA, CDR2 SQIVND (reference sequence). Trimming left V 4 bases short and J 4 bases short, with 22 bases between. CDR3 length equals 17 residues.

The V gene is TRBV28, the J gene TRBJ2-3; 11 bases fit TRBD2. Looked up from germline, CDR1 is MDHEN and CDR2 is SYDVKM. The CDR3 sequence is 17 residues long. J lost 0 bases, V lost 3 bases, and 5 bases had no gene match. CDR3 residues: CASSFPGTSGSTDTQYF. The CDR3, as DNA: TGTGCCAGCAGTTTCCCTGGGACTAGCGGCAGCACAGATACGCAGTATTTT.

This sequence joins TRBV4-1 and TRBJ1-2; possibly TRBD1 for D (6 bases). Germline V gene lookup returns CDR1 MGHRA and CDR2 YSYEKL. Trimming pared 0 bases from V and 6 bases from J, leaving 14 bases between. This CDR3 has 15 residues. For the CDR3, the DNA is TGCGCCAGCAGCCAAGATTCCGGACAGAAAAATGGCTACACCTTC. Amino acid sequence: CASSQDSGQKNGYTF.

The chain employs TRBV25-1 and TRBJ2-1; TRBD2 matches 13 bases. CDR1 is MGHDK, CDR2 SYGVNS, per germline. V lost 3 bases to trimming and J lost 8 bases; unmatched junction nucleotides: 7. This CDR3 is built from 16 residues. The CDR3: CASSDSTSGRADEQFF. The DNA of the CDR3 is TGTGCCAGCAGTGATAGTACTAGCGGGAGGGCCGATGAGCAGTTCTTC.